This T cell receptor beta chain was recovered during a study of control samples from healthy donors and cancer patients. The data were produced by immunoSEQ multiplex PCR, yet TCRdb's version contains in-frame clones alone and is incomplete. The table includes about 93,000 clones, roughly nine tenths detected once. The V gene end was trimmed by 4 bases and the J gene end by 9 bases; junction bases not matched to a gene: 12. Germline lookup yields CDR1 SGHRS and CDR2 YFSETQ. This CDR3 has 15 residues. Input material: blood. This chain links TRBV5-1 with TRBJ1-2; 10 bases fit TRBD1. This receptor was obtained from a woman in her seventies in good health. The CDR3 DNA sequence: TGCGCCAGCAGCACTGGGGCCGGGACAGGGGTTAGCTACACCTTC. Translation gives CASSTGAGTGVSYTF.